A selection of T cell receptor beta chains follows, all from one sample in a study of neurological immune-mediated disorders. TCRdb reprocessed the 5' RACE reads with MiXCR, giving one entry per CDR3 protein. The top ten clones hold around 7% of a sample with about 60,000 distinct CDR3 sequences, about 10% of them seen once. Sample: PBMCs. The receptors stem from a male donor with HTLV-1-associated myelopathy (HAM/TSP). CDR3s include the opening cysteine and the closing phenylalanine or tryptophan. Fields, in order: D gene, V gene, J gene, clone size, CDR3 length, CDR3 DNA, CDR3 protein. D genes are given only for firm matches. For some rows the clone size is stated as once, few or many, or as a class when expanded; others skip it.

d_call: -; v_call: TRBV20-1; j_call: TRBJ2-1; clone_size: many; cdr3_length: 11; cdr3_nt: TGCAGTGCTAAGGGGGATGGGGCCAAGTTCTTC; cdr3_aa: CSAKGDGAKFF
d_call: -; v_call: TRBV20-1; j_call: TRBJ1-5; clone_size: many; cdr3_length: 12; cdr3_nt: TGCAGTGTGGGATCGGGAGATCAGCCCCAGCATTTT; cdr3_aa: CSVGSGDQPQHF
d_call: -; v_call: TRBV10-3; j_call: TRBJ2-5; clone_size: many; cdr3_length: 14; cdr3_nt: TGTGCCATCAGTGAGTCGGTTCCGTCGGGGACCCAGTACTTC; cdr3_aa: CAISESVPSGTQYF
d_call: TRBD2; v_call: TRBV12-3/TRBV12-4; j_call: TRBJ2-2; clone_size: many; cdr3_length: 15; cdr3_nt: TGTGCCAGCAGCCCGCAGGTAGCGGGGTACGGGGAGCTGTTTTTT; cdr3_aa: CASSPQVAGYGELFF
d_call: -; v_call: TRBV27; j_call: TRBJ1-5; clone_size: many; cdr3_length: 14; cdr3_nt: TGTGCCAGCGCCGACAGGAGCGGTGATCAGCCCCAGCATTTT; cdr3_aa: CASADRSGDQPQHF
d_call: TRBD2; v_call: TRBV12-3/TRBV12-4; j_call: TRBJ2-1; clone_size: many; cdr3_length: 14; cdr3_nt: TGTGCCAGCAGGCTTAGCGGGGTAGTCCCTGAGCAGTTCTTC; cdr3_aa: CASRLSGVVPEQFF
d_call: -; v_call: TRBV5-1; j_call: TRBJ1-5; clone_size: many; cdr3_length: 14; cdr3_nt: TGCGCCAGCAGCTTGCAGGGCGGCAATCAGCCCCAGCATTTT; cdr3_aa: CASSLQGGNQPQHF
d_call: -; v_call: TRBV28; j_call: TRBJ2-2; clone_size: many; cdr3_length: 16; cdr3_nt: TGTGCCAGCAGCTCCCTCGGACAGGGAGGGGCCGGGGAGCTGTTTTTT; cdr3_aa: CASSSLGQGGAGELFF
d_call: TRBD1; v_call: TRBV7-8; j_call: TRBJ1-1; clone_size: -; cdr3_length: 19; cdr3_nt: TGTGCCAGCAGCTTAGCGCAAATGGGACAGGTGGGGGGGAACACTGAAGCTTTCTTT; cdr3_aa: CASSLAQMGQVGGNTEAFF
d_call: -; v_call: TRBV15; j_call: TRBJ2-7; clone_size: many; cdr3_length: 15; cdr3_nt: TGTGCCACCAGCAGAGAAGCCGACAGCTCCTACGAGCAGTACTTC; cdr3_aa: CATSREADSSYEQYF
d_call: TRBD1; v_call: TRBV18; j_call: TRBJ2-7; clone_size: many; cdr3_length: 15; cdr3_nt: TGTGCCAGCTCACCAAGACAGGGATTCTCCTACGAGCAGTACTTC; cdr3_aa: CASSPRQGFSYEQYF